Included here is one T cell receptor beta chain sequence, with context. Its antigen is still unknown. These data belong to a study of T cells after yellow fever vaccination. The study's findings and limits: Peak timing came faster in the weaker secondary response, day 5 versus 15.

The TCR cDNA carried a universal primer site and UMIs from 5'RACE template switching. MiXCR, applied by TCRdb to the 5' RACE reads, yields one record per CDR3 protein. Of about 340,000 distinct CDR3 sequences detected, 8.5% to 9% appear once; the ten largest clones hold roughly 18%. CDR3 length equals 15 residues. The trim removed 3 bases at V and 5 bases at J, leaving 7 bases unmatched. Germline values: CDR1 SEHNR, CDR2 FQNEAQ (reference sequence). This chain joins TRBV7-9 and TRBJ2-5; 9 nucleotides match TRBD1. The receptor was isolated from a man younger than 30 who received the YFV17D yellow fever vaccine. The starting material was PBMCs, obtained on the day of the first yellow fever vaccination. The CDR3 bases are TGTGCCAGCAGCTTCCACAGGGGGCAGAGGGAGACCCAGTACTTC. As protein: CASSFHRGQRETQYF.